The entry that follows covers one T cell receptor (beta chain) sequence. Its specificity is unknown. The data are from a study of beta chain features in type 1 diabetes. Study background: Age, gender and cell yields were similar between patients and healthy donors.

Via CD45RO/CCR7/CD25/CD127/CD95/CD27, cells of the CD4+ naive, central memory, regulatory and stem cell-like memory subsets were sorted. Study-wide results and caveats: Reduced insertions and increased deletions marked VDJ junctions in type 1 diabetes patients. Among patients with Type 1 diabetes, TCRB CDR3s were moderately but significantly shorter in every one of the four CD4+ subsets.

Germline CDR1 is SGHAT and CDR2 is FQDESV (reference sequence). The CDR3 has 16 amino acids. V dropped 5 bases and J dropped 4; count of bases not matched to a gene: 7. Isolated RNA was reverse transcribed in full, so expressed TCRB transcripts were sequenced. Only in-frame clones appear in the TCRdb table, and some are missing; sequencing was by immunoSEQ multiplex PCR. The repertoire holds about 650,000 clones, with roughly 12% as singletons. The receptor was derived from a man aged 30 to 39 with type 1 diabetes. The rearrangement uses TRBV11-1 and TRBJ2-2, with 10 bases matching TRBD1. The sample comprised naive CD4+ T cells from blood. CDR3 bases: TGTGCCAGCAGCAGCGGGGACAGGGGTATCACCGGGGAGCTGTTTTTT. It encodes CASSSGDRGITGELFF.